The 17 T cell receptor beta chains listed next were all sequenced from one sample in a study of T-cell reconstitution after alpha-beta-depleted transplantation in children. Preparing the TCRbeta library involved the use of unique molecular identifiers. TCRdb recomputed calls from the PCR reads with MiXCR, one row per CDR3 protein. The sample consists of over 400,000 distinct CDR3 sequences, 12% of them appearing once. The sequencing here drew on PBMCs from the stem cell graft donor, taken from the stem cell graft. All receptors come from a human donor who donated a stem cell graft to a child with combined immunodeficiency.

The chain is built from TRBV7-6 and TRBJ2-1; TRBD2 might be the D (5 bases). Germline CDR1 SGHVS, CDR2 FNYEAQ. The V end was cut by 4 bases, the J end by 7 bases, with 11 bases between. There are 13 residues in the CDR3. Here the CDR3 reads CASSYRGVNEQFF. DNA of the CDR3: TGTGCCAGCAGCTACCGGGGAGTGAATGAGCAGTTCTTC. Based on the CDR3 plus reference TRBV7-6 and TRBJ2-1, the full variable domain is GAGVSQSPRYKVTKRGQDVALRCDPISGHVSLYWYRQALGQGPEFLTYFNYEAQQDKSGLPNDRFSAERPEGSISTLTIQRTEQRDSAMYRCASSYRGVNEQFFGPGTRLTVL.

In the case of this clonotype: The junction and the germline gene differ at one end; a read error may be behind it. The chain employs TRBV20-1 and TRBJ2-5; 11 positions agree with TRBD2. The CDR3 totals 13 residues. CDR1 is DFQATT and CDR2 is SNEGSKA in the germline V gene (reference sequence). The CDR3 bases are TGCAGTGCTCCGACTAGCGGGGCTGAGACCCGGTACTTC. Translating it yields CSAPTSGAETRYF.

This clonotype was seen ten or more times. The V and J genes are TRBV12-3 or TRBV12-4 and TRBJ2-7, with a tentative D call TRBD2 (7 bases). V dropped 7 bases and J dropped 4 bases, with 17 bases sitting between them. The CDR3 has 14 residues. DNA for the CDR3: TGTGCCAGCAACCTTTGGGGGAGGGGGTACGAGCAGTACTTC. As protein: CASNLWGRGYEQYF.

In this sample, this clonotype turned up a few times. This sequence joins TRBV7-2 and TRBJ2-1, with TRBD1 matching over 10 bases. The CDR3 contains 16 residues. Losses at the gene ends were 5 bases for V and 4 bases for J; bases not matched to a gene: 8. In germline, CDR1 is SGHTA, CDR2 FQGNSA. The CDR3 DNA reads as TGTGCCAGCAGCCCCGGCCGGGACAGGGGATACAATGAGCAGTTCTTC. Encoded protein: CASSPGRDRGYNEQFF. Drawing the rest from reference TRBV7-2 and TRBJ2-1, the complete variable domain is GAGVSQSPSNKVTEKGKDVELRCDPISGHTALYWYRQSLGQGLEFLIYFQGNSAPDKSGLPSDRFSAERTGGSVSTLTIQRTQQEDSAVYLCASSPGRDRGYNEQFFGPGTRLTVL.

This chain links TRBV20-1 with TRBJ2-7, with D unresolved. The V end lost 4 bases, the J end lost 6 bases, and 13 bases lay between the germline ends. Germline-derived CDR1 and CDR2 are DFQATT and SNEGSKA (reference sequence). The CDR3 runs 12 residues. In DNA form, the CDR3 reads TGCAGTGCTACCACCGGACGGAGCGAGCAGTACTTC. As protein: CSATTGRSEQYF.

The chain employs TRBV29-1 and TRBJ2-1; 7 positions match TRBD2. The V gene's germline CDR1 is SQVTM and CDR2 ANQGSEA. The CDR3 has 16 residues. J lost 0 bases, V lost 3 bases, and 8 bases had no gene match. The CDR3 DNA reads as TGCAGCGTTGAGGGGGGGGGAGGAGCCTCCTACAATGAGCAGTTCTTC. Its translation is CSVEGGGGASYNEQFF.

This sequence joins TRBV20-1 and TRBJ1-5, with no clear D. The ends were cut back, 3 bases at V and 3 bases at J, with 12 bases in the middle. The CDR3 loop spans 14 amino acids. Looked up from germline, CDR1 is DFQATT and CDR2 is SNEGSKA (reference sequence). The CDR3 reads CSARGWGSNQPQHF. The CDR3 DNA is TGCAGTGCTAGGGGTTGGGGATCCAATCAGCCCCAGCATTTT.

In its sample, this clonotype was seen a few times. The chain has TRBV5-6 and TRBJ2-2; D gene ambiguous. V lost 2 bases to trimming and J lost 5 bases, with 22 bases between them. Looked up from germline, CDR1 is SGHDT and CDR2 is YYEEEE. The CDR3 totals 18 residues. The CDR3, as DNA: TGTGCCAGCAGCTTCTATTTCTCCTCACCTTATACAACCGGGGAGCTGTTTTTT. Translated: CASSFYFSSPYTTGELFF.

This clonotype has at least ten counts. The chain couples TRBV7-8 to TRBJ2-7; TRBD1 matches 7 bases. V lost 1 base to trimming and J lost 0 bases; unmatched junction nucleotides: 3. This CDR3 comprises 15 residues. The V gene's germline CDR1 is SGHVS and CDR2 FQNEAQ. CDR3 nucleotides: TGTGCCAGCAGCTTAGAGACAGGGAGCTCCTACGAGCAGTACTTC. Its protein product is CASSLETGSSYEQYF.

The J gene is TRBJ2-1, the V gene TRBV7-2, with 12 bases that match TRBD1. CDR1 and CDR2 (germline): SGHTA, FQGNSA. This CDR3 region has 17 residues. Unmatched junction bases numbered 12, after V lost 5 bases and J lost 7 bases. CDR3 amino acids: CASSPDSGQGALNEQFF. The CDR3 DNA reads TGTGCCAGCAGCCCTGATTCGGGACAGGGGGCTCTGAATGAGCAGTTCTTC.

The V gene is TRBV30, the J gene TRBJ2-1; D gene uncertain. This CDR3 has 14 amino acids. CDR1 is GTSNPN and CDR2 is SVGIG in the germline V gene (reference sequence). V lost 3 bases, J lost 0 bases, and 9 bases lay in between. The CDR3: CAWSLDSSYNEQFF. The DNA of the CDR3 is TGTGCCTGGAGCCTAGATAGCTCCTACAATGAGCAGTTCTTC.

The rearrangement links TRBV7-2 to TRBJ2-7; 9 bases map to TRBD1. Trimming at V came to 7 bases and at J to 0 bases, leaving 4 bases not matched to a gene. This CDR3 comprises 14 residues. The germline V gene encodes CDR1 SGHTA and CDR2 FQGNSA. CDR3 DNA sequence: TGTGCCAGCACCTGGACAGGGGCCTCCTACGAGCAGTACTTC. Encoded protein: CASTWTGASYEQYF.

This clonotype was found many times. This rearrangement joins TRBV4-2 to TRBJ2-2, with 8 bases lining up with TRBD2. CDR1 and CDR2 (germline): LGHNA, YNFKEQ. CDR3 length equals 17 residues. V lost 1 base and J lost 0; bases outside the gene matches: 4. The CDR3 region is CASSQAGGTANTGELFF. The DNA of the CDR3 is TGTGCCAGCAGCCAAGCGGGAGGGACCGCGAACACCGGGGAGCTGTTTTTT.

The V gene is TRBV12-3 or TRBV12-4, the J gene TRBJ1-1; D unresolved. This CDR3 has 12 amino acids. V lost 5 bases to trimming and J lost 11 bases, with 15 bases between them. Here the CDR3 reads CASSPPQTRAFF. The DNA of the CDR3 is TGTGCCAGCAGTCCACCTCAAACTCGGGCTTTCTTT.

The CDR3 here is CASSYLLGLADYNEQFF. CDR3 DNA sequence: TGTGCCAGCAGTTACTTACTGGGACTAGCGGACTACAATGAGCAGTTCTTC. The chain couples TRBV6-2 or TRBV6-3 to TRBJ2-1, with 11 nucleotides matching TRBD2. The CDR3 sequence is 17 residues long. Germline lookup yields CDR1 MNHEY and CDR2 SVGEGT. V lost 1 base to trimming and J lost 3 bases; unmatched junction nucleotides: 5.

V usage is TRBV7-2 and J usage is TRBJ1-5; D is uncertain. This CDR3 region has 13 residues. Germline lookup yields CDR1 SGHTA and CDR2 FQGNSA. Trimming cost V 5 bases and J 5 bases, with 10 bases left between them. The CDR3 loop reads CASSDYLHQPQHF. For the CDR3, the DNA is TGTGCCAGCAGCGACTACTTACATCAGCCCCAGCATTTT.

This clonotype was seen a few times. The J gene is TRBJ2-5, the V gene TRBV9, with 15 bases that match TRBD2. Losses at the gene ends were 4 bases for V and 3 bases for J; bases not matched to a gene: 4. The CDR3 has 16 amino acids. Germline CDR1 reads SGDLS; CDR2 reads YYNGEE. CDR3 sequence: CASSPWTSGGEETQYF. The CDR3, as DNA: TGTGCCAGCAGCCCTTGGACTAGCGGGGGGGAAGAGACCCAGTACTTC.